This TCR beta chain came from a study of cytomegalovirus exposure and HLA in healthy donors. The study's findings and limits: Whilst most TCR sequences proved rare, a subset of public TCRs occurred across many donors. The classifier reportedly diagnosed cytomegalovirus status with high sensitivity and specificity.

The CDR3 is 13 amino acids. Between the trimmed V and J ends, which lost 2 bases and 1 base, there was a span of 6 bases. Germline V gene lookup returns CDR1 SGDLS and CDR2 YYNGEE. A note on this clone: What it binds is not known. Other DNA sequences in the same sample also yield this CDR3.

Some clones are missing from TCRdb's copy, which holds only in-frame ones; the method was immunoSEQ multiplex PCR. The sample lists 130,000 to 150,000 clones; 89% were seen once. The TCR was taken from a woman younger than 30 in good health and CMV-seropositive. The sequencing input was PBMCs. The chain joins TRBV9 to TRBJ1-1, with D possibly matching TRBD1 (6 bases). Written as DNA, the CDR3 is TGTGCCAGCAGCGTGGACAGGAACACTGAAGCTTTCTTT. It yields the protein CASSVDRNTEAFF.